The source of this TCR beta chain is a study of T cell repertoires in cytomegalovirus infection. Study information: Indications came from public TCR beta signatures; they pointed to CMV infection and to a matching HLA type. General study points: HLA-C-restricted CMV-specific TCR beta clonotypes were dominant in the ex vivo response.

TCRdb itself ran the reads through MiXCR, one entry per CDR3 protein. The data hold 510,000 or so distinct CDR3 sequences, with less than 30% observed a single time. CDR3 length: 16 residues. J was trimmed by 2 bases and V by 3 bases; bases with no gene match: 6. The germline V gene encodes CDR1 MDHEN and CDR2 SYDVKM. About this clonotype itself: What it binds is not known.

Material: PBMCs. V is TRBV28 and J is TRBJ2-5; 10 bases line up with TRBD1. The source is a human donor in good health (CMV status not recorded). Some clones in this sample may be carry-over from other donors' samples. CDR3 DNA: TGTGCCAGCAGTTTCGGACCGGGACAGGGGCAAGAGACCCAGTACTTC. Encoded protein: CASSFGPGQGQETQYF.